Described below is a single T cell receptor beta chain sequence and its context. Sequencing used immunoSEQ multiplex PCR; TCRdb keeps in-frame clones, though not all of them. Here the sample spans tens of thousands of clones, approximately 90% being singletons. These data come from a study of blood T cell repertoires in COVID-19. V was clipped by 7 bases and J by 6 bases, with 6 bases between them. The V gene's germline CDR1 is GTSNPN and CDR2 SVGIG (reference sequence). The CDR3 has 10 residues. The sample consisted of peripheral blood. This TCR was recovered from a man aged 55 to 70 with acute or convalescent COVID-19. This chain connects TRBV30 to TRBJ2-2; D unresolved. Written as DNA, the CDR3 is TGTGCCTTCCAATCCGGGGAGCTGTTTTTT. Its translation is CAFQSGELFF. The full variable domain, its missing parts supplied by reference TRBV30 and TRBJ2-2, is SQTIHQWPATLVQPVGSPLSLECTVEGTSNPNLYWYRQAAGRGLQLLFYSVGIGQISSEVPQNLSASRPQDRQFILSSKKLLLSDSGFYLCAFQSGELFFGEGSRLTVL.